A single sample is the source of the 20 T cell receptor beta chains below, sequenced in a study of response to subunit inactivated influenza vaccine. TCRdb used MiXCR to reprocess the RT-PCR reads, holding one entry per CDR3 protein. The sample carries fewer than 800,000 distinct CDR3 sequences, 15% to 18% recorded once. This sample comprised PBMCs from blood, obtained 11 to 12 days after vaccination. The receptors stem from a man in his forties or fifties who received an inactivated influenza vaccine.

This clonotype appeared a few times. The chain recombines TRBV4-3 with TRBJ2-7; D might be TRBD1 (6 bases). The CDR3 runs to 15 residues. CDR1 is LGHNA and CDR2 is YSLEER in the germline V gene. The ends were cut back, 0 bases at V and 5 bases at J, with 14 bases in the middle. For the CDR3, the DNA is TGCGCCAGCAGCCAAGATGATACAGGGACCGACGAGCAGTACTTC. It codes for CASSQDDTGTDEQYF.

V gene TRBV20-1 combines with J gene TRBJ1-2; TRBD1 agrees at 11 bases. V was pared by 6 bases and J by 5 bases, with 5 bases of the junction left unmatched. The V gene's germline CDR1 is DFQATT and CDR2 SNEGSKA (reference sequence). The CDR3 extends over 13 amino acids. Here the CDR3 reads CSAAGQGAYGYTF. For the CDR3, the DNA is TGCAGTGCGGCCGGACAGGGGGCTTATGGCTACACCTTC.

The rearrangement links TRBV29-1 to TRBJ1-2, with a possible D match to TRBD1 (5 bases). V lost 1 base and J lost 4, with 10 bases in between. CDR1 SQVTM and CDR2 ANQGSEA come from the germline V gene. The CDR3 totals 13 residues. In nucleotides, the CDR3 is TGCAGCGTTGAAGGGGACGCTGGCTATGGCTACACCTTC. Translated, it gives CSVEGDAGYGYTF.

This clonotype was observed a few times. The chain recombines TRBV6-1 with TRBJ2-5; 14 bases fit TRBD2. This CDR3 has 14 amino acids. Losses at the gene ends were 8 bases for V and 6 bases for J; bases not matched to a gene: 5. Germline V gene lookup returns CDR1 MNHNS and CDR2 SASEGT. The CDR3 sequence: CASGTSGSRQTQYF. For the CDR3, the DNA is TGTGCCAGCGGGACTAGCGGGAGTCGGCAGACCCAGTACTTC.

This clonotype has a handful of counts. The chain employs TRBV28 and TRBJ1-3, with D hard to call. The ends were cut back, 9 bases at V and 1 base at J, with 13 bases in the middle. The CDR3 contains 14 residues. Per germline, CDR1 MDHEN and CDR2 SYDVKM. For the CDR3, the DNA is TGTGCCAGTAAAACATGGGTTTCTGGAAACACCATATATTTT. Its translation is CASKTWVSGNTIYF.

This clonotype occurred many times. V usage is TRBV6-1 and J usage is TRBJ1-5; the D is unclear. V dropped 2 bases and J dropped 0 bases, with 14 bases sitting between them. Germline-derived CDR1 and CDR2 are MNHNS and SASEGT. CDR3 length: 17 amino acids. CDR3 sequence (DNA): TGTGCCAGCAGTGAATGGGGTAGAGGGAGTAGCAATCAGCCCCAGCATTTT. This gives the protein CASSEWGRGSSNQPQHF.

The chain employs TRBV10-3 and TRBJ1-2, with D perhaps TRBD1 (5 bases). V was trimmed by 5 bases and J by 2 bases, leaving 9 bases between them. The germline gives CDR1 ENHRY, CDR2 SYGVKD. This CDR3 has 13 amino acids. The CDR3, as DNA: TGTGCCATCAGTTATGGGACGAACTATGGCTACACCTTC. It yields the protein CAISYGTNYGYTF.

CDR3 protein: CSARDFETGTPNTEAFF. CDR3 DNA: TGCAGTGCTAGAGATTTTGAGACCGGGACACCAAACACTGAAGCTTTCTTT. The genes are TRBV20-1 and TRBJ1-1; maybe TRBD1 (6 bases). V was cut by 0 bases and J by 2 bases, with 19 bases left in between. Looked up from germline, CDR1 is DFQATT and CDR2 is SNEGSKA (reference sequence). The CDR3 is 17 amino acids.

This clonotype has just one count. CDR3 protein: CASSSRPNNEQFF. In DNA, the CDR3 is TGTGCCAGCAGTAGCCGCCCAAACAATGAGCAGTTCTTC. The V call is TRBV28, the J call TRBJ2-1; no firm D call. Germline-derived CDR1 and CDR2 are MDHEN and SYDVKM. V lost 5 bases, J lost 5 bases, and 10 bases lay in between. The CDR3 totals 13 residues.

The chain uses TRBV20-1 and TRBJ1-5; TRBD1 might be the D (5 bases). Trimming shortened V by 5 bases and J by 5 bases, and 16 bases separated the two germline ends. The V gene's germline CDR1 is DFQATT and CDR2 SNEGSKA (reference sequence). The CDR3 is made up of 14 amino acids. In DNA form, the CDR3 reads TGCAGTGCTCCCTCAGGGTATTCGCATCAGCCCCAGCATTTT. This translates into CSAPSGYSHQPQHF.

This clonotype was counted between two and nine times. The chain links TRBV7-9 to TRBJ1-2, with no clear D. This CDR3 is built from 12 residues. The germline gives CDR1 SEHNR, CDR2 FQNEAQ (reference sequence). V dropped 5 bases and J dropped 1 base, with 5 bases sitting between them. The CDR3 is CASSPVNYGYTF. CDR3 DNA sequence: TGTGCCAGCAGCCCAGTTAACTATGGCTACACCTTC.

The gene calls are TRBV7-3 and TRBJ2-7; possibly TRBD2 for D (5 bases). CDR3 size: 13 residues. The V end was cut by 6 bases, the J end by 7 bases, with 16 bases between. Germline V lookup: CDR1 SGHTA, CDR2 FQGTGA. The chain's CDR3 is CASSPGGFEEQYF. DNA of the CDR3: TGTGCCAGCAGTCCGGGCGGGTTTGAAGAGCAGTACTTC.

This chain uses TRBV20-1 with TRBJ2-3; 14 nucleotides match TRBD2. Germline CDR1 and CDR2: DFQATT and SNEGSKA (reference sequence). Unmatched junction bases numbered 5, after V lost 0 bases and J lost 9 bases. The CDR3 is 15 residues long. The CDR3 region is CSARDRLAGGWTQYF. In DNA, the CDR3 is TGCAGTGCTAGAGATCGACTAGCGGGAGGGTGGACGCAGTATTTT.

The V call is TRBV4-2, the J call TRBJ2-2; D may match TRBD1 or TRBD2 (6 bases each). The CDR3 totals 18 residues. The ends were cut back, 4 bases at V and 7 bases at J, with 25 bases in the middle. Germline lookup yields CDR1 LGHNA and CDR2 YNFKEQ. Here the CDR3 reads CASSPRWGEGGKIGELFF. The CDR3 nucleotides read TGTGCCAGCAGCCCCCGTTGGGGCGAGGGGGGAAAGATCGGGGAGCTGTTTTTT.

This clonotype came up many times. CDR3 sequence reads: CASSSALTGELFF. Written as DNA, the CDR3 is TGTGCCAGCAGCTCCGCCCTCACCGGGGAGCTGTTTTTT. This chain joins TRBV7-9 and TRBJ2-2; D uncertain. The length of the CDR3 is 13 residues. V was trimmed by 4 bases and J by 4 bases, leaving 7 bases between them. CDR1 is SEHNR and CDR2 is FQNEAQ in the germline V gene (reference sequence).

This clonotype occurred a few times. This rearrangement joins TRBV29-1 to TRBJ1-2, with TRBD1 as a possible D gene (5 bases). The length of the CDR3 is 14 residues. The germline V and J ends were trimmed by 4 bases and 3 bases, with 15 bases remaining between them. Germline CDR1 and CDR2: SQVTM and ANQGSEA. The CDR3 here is CSVGSGPPDYGYTF. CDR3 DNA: TGCAGCGTTGGGTCAGGGCCTCCGGACTATGGCTACACCTTC.

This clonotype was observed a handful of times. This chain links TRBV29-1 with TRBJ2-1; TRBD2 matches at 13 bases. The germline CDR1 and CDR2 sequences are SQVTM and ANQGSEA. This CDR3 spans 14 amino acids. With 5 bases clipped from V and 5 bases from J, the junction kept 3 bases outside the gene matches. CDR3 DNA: TGCAGCGTTACTAGCGGGAGGGACCACAATGAGCAGTTCTTC. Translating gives CSVTSGRDHNEQFF.

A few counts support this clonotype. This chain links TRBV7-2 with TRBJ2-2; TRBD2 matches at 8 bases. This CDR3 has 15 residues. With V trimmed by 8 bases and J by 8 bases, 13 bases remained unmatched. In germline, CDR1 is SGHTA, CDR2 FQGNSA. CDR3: CASEYRWSGSGELFF. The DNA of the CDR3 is TGTGCCAGCGAATATCGTTGGAGCGGGAGTGGGGAGCTGTTTTTT.

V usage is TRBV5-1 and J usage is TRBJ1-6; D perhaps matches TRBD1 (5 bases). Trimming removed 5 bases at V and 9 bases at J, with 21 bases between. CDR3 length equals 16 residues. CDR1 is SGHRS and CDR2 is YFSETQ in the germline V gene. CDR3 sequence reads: CASRNTLGRSSSPLHF. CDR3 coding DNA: TGCGCCAGCAGAAACACCTTGGGGCGATCGAGTTCACCCCTCCACTTT.

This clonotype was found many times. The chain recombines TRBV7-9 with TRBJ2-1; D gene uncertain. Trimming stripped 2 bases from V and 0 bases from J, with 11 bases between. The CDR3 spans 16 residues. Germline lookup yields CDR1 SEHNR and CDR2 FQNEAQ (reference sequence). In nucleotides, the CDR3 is TGTGCCAGCAGCTTATATGGGGTAAGCTCCTACAATGAGCAGTTCTTC. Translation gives CASSLYGVSSYNEQFF. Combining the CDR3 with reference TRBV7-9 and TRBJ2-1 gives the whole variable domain DTGVSQNPRHKITKRGQNVTFRCDPISEHNRLYWYRQTLGQGPEFLTYFQNEAQLEKSRLLSDRFSAERPKGSFSTLEIQRTEQGDSAMYLCASSLYGVSSYNEQFFGPGTRLTVL.